These 20 T cell receptor beta chains share one sample of origin, sequenced in a study of T cell repertoires in cytomegalovirus infection. MiXCR was run by TCRdb on the reads, yielding one entry per CDR3 protein. The sample shows approximately 290,000 distinct CDR3 sequences, about a quarter of them seen only once. Specimen: PBMCs. The source is a human donor in good health (CMV status not recorded). Some clones in this sample may be carry-over from other donors' samples.

This clonotype has ten or more counts. This chain uses TRBV7-2 with TRBJ1-1; unclear D gene. The CDR3 is 13 amino acids. Trimming removed 5 bases from V and 4 bases from J, with 11 bases in between. Germline CDR1 SGHTA, CDR2 FQGNSA. CDR3 in DNA: TGTGCCAGCAGCCGGACCCAAGGCACTGAAGCTTTCTTT. Amino acids: CASSRTQGTEAFF.

This clonotype was seen a few times. V and J are TRBV5-4 and TRBJ2-1; 8 positions match TRBD2. The V segment lost 0 bases and the J segment 4 bases; nucleotides outside the gene matches: 6. Germline V gives CDR1 SGHNT, CDR2 YYREEE (reference sequence). The CDR3 is 16 amino acids. CDR3: CASSLDASGSYNEQFF. The CDR3 DNA reads TGTGCCAGCAGCTTGGACGCTAGCGGGTCATACAATGAGCAGTTCTTC.

This clonotype was seen a handful of times. The chain carries TRBV7-9 and TRBJ2-7; D is perhaps TRBD1 or TRBD2 (6 bases each). Trimming took 5 bases from V and 5 from J, leaving 10 bases between them. There are 12 residues in the CDR3. Germline CDR1 is SEHNR and CDR2 is FQNEAQ (reference sequence). The CDR3, as DNA: TGTGCCAGCAGCGGGGGGCTAAACGAGCAGTACTTC. It is translated as CASSGGLNEQYF.

The V call is TRBV6-2 or TRBV6-3, the J call TRBJ2-1, with TRBD1 matching over 7 bases. The J segment lost 6 bases and the V segment lost 8 bases, leaving 7 bases of the junction unmatched. Germline assignment: CDR1 MNHEY and CDR2 SVGEGT. CDR3 length equals 13 residues. In DNA, the CDR3 is TGTGCCAGCCGGTTGACAGGGTCCAATGAGCAGTTCTTC. This sequence encodes CASRLTGSNEQFF.

The V gene is TRBV28, the J gene TRBJ2-2, with D possibly TRBD2 on 5 matching bases. V lost 10 bases and J 4 bases, leaving 10 bases between the germline ends. This CDR3 is 12 amino acids long. Germline CDR1 reads MDHEN; CDR2 reads SYDVKM. CDR3 sequence reads: CATSGVTGELFF. For the CDR3, the DNA is TGTGCCACTTCCGGGGTCACCGGGGAGCTGTTTTTT.

The chain has TRBV25-1 and TRBJ2-2; 9 positions match TRBD1. V lost 2 bases to trimming and J lost 5 bases; unmatched junction nucleotides: 3. CDR1 and CDR2 (germline): MGHDK, SYGVNS. The CDR3 consists of 15 residues. CDR3 loop: CASSETGGATGELFF. CDR3 nucleotide sequence: TGTGCCAGCAGTGAAACAGGGGGCGCAACCGGGGAGCTGTTTTTT.

The chain recombines TRBV11-2 with TRBJ2-5; maybe TRBD1 (6 bases). The V gene's germline CDR1 is SGHAT and CDR2 FQNNGV. This CDR3 comprises 16 residues. Trimming cost V 1 base and J 5 bases, with 17 bases left between them. In DNA form, the CDR3 reads TGTGCCAGCAGCTTAGTCGCAGGGGCTGGTGGGGAGACCCAGTACTTC. Translated: CASSLVAGAGGETQYF.

This clonotype has a handful of counts. The chain has TRBV7-2 and TRBJ2-1; 9 bases agree with TRBD2. V lost 4 bases and J lost 2; bases outside the gene matches: 3. Germline V CDR1 and CDR2: SGHTA, FQGNSA. The CDR3 is 15 residues long. The DNA for the CDR3 is TGTGCCAGCAGCTCGCGGGAGGGCCCCTACAATGAGCAGTTCTTC. Amino acid sequence: CASSSREGPYNEQFF.

The chain has TRBV15 and TRBJ2-1; 8 bases are a match to TRBD2. Germline values: CDR1 LNHNV, CDR2 YYDKDF (reference sequence). V was pared by 5 bases and J by 4 bases, with 7 bases of the junction left unmatched. The CDR3 spans 15 residues. The CDR3 is CATSPGAGAYNEQFF. The CDR3 DNA reads as TGTGCCACCAGCCCGGGAGCGGGAGCTTACAATGAGCAGTTCTTC.

The V gene is TRBV7-2, the J gene TRBJ2-3; unclear D gene. The CDR3 spans 13 residues. Germline loops: CDR1 SGHTA, CDR2 FQGNSA. The germline V and J ends were trimmed by 2 bases and 5 bases, with 8 bases remaining between them. The CDR3 loop reads CASSLSERDTQYF. The CDR3 coding sequence is TGTGCCAGCAGCTTAAGCGAGAGAGATACGCAGTATTTT.

This clonotype has more than one count but fewer than ten. This chain links TRBV12-3 or TRBV12-4 with TRBJ1-1; the D gene is possibly TRBD1 (6 bases). The CDR3 consists of 13 residues. V lost 6 bases to trimming and J lost 4 bases, with 12 bases between them. DNA of the CDR3: TGTGCCAGCAGCTCAACAGGGACCACTGAAGCTTTCTTT. It codes for CASSSTGTTEAFF.

At least ten counts were recorded for this clonotype. The chain links TRBV7-3 to TRBJ1-1; tentative D call: TRBD1 (6 bases). V lost 4 bases and J 1 base, leaving 10 bases between the germline ends. The CDR3 has 14 amino acids. CDR1 SGHTA and CDR2 FQGTGA come from the germline V gene. The CDR3, as DNA: TGTGCCAGCAGCTCGGACAGTCAGAACACTGAAGCTTTCTTT. Encoded protein: CASSSDSQNTEAFF.

This chain connects TRBV24-1 to TRBJ2-7; TRBD2 aligns across 7 bases. There are 15 residues in the CDR3. Looked up from germline, CDR1 is KGHDR and CDR2 is SFDVKD. The CDR3 sequence: CSSSPWGGVRNEQYF. In nucleotides, the CDR3 is TGTTCCAGCAGCCCTTGGGGGGGAGTTCGGAACGAGCAGTACTTC.

V usage is TRBV3-1 and J usage is TRBJ2-2, with D hard to call. The V end lost 2 bases, the J end lost 4 bases, and 5 bases lay between the germline ends. Germline-derived CDR1 and CDR2 are LGHDT and YNNKEL (reference sequence). The CDR3 extends over 13 amino acids. The CDR3 reads CASSQRSTGELFF. DNA of the CDR3: TGTGCCAGCAGCCAACGAAGCACCGGGGAGCTGTTTTTT.

This chain joins TRBV6-1 and TRBJ2-1, with a tentative D call TRBD1 (7 bases). V was shortened by 7 bases and J by 4 bases, with 17 bases between the two germline ends. The CDR3 has 15 amino acids. Germline V gives CDR1 MNHNS, CDR2 SASEGT. This chain's CDR3 is CASNSGGTVYNEQFF. CDR3 coding DNA: TGTGCCAGCAACTCAGGCGGGACAGTGTACAATGAGCAGTTCTTC.

V gene TRBV27 combines with J gene TRBJ2-1; 11 positions match TRBD2. Germline lookup yields CDR1 MNHEY and CDR2 SMNVEV (reference sequence). V dropped 5 bases and J dropped 4; count of bases not matched to a gene: 13. The CDR3 runs to 18 residues. CDR3 nucleotides: TGTGCCAGCAGTCCGGATAGCGGGAGGGCCCTACCGTACAATGAGCAGTTCTTC. It specifies CASSPDSGRALPYNEQFF.

This clonotype has more than one count but fewer than ten. The chain links TRBV11-2 to TRBJ2-7, with D tentatively TRBD1 (5 bases). The germline V gene encodes CDR1 SGHAT and CDR2 FQNNGV. V was pared by 1 base and J by 4 bases, with 14 bases between. CDR3 length equals 15 residues. The CDR3, as DNA: TGTGCCAGCAGCTTAGCCCCAGGGCCAAATTACGAGCAGTACTTC. Translated: CASSLAPGPNYEQYF.

V usage is TRBV5-1 and J usage is TRBJ2-2; D is uncertain. The CDR3 length is 11 residues. V was cut by 5 bases and J by 7 bases, with 6 bases left in between. Germline V gene sequence: CDR1 SGHRS, CDR2 YFSETQ. The CDR3 coding sequence is TGCGCCAGCAGTCAAAGCGGGGAGCTGTTTTTT. As protein: CASSQSGELFF.

This clonotype was seen more than once but under ten times. V and J are TRBV11-2 and TRBJ2-5, with D possibly TRBD1 on 6 matching bases. Germline loops: CDR1 SGHAT, CDR2 FQNNGV. The CDR3 consists of 14 residues. V was pared by 7 bases and J by 0 bases, with 12 bases between. CDR3 nucleotides: TGTGCCAGCAATCAACAGGGCAACCAAGAGACCCAGTACTTC. It yields the protein CASNQQGNQETQYF. The full variable domain, its missing parts supplied by reference TRBV11-2 and TRBJ2-5, is EAGVAQSPRYKIIEKRQSVAFWCNPISGHATLYWYQQILGQGPKLLIQFQNNGVVDDSQLPKDRFSAERLKGVDSTLKIQPAKLEDSAVYLCASNQQGNQETQYFGPGTRLLVL.

V gene TRBV20-1 combines with J gene TRBJ2-7; 7 bases fit TRBD1. The germline CDR1 and CDR2 sequences are DFQATT and SNEGSKA (reference sequence). This CDR3 spans 14 amino acids. The junction had 4 bases not matched to a gene; V was cut back by 0 bases and J by 2 bases. The DNA of the CDR3 is TGCAGTGCTAGAGAAGGGGGCCGTACCTACGAGCAGTACTTC. It specifies CSAREGGRTYEQYF.